These T cell receptor beta chains were read from a single sample in a study of coeliac disease. Profiled with immunoSEQ multiplex PCR; TCRdb holds only in-frame clones, not every one. Among fewer than 3,500 clones listed, around half were seen once. The sequenced material came from intraepithelial lymphocytes from the gut. Receptor source: a woman in her seventies with celiac disease. CDR3s include the opening cysteine and the closing phenylalanine or tryptophan. D genes are given only for firm matches.

length: 16; D: -; V: TRBV28; J: TRBJ2-3; CDR3: CASSPTATVGTDTQYF
length: 12; D: TRBD2; V: TRBV7-3; J: TRBJ2-7; CDR3: CASSLAEYEQYF
length: 11; D: -; V: TRBV20-1; J: TRBJ2-7; CDR3: CSASWGDEQYF
length: 16; D: TRBD1; V: TRBV4-3; J: TRBJ2-7; CDR3: CASSQGQGGLFYEQYF
length: 11; D: -; V: TRBV29-1; J: TRBJ2-3; CDR3: CSGTTRDTQYF
length: 15; D: TRBD1; V: TRBV27; J: TRBJ1-1; CDR3: CASIASGQGETEAFF
length: 12; D: -; V: TRBV6-5; J: TRBJ1-2; CDR3: CASSYFGGGYTF
length: 15; D: -; V: TRBV4-3; J: TRBJ1-2; CDR3: CASSQDTDPNYGYTF
length: 13; D: TRBD1; V: TRBV9; J: TRBJ2-7; CDR3: CASSGQGAYEQYF
length: 18; D: -; V: TRBV4-1; J: TRBJ2-7; CDR3: CASSQDKAGAGWFSEQYF
length: 15; D: -; V: TRBV2; J: TRBJ2-3; CDR3: CASSERGRGGDTQYF
length: 15; D: TRBD1; V: TRBV9; J: TRBJ1-6; CDR3: CASSGGGGDNSPLHF
length: 15; D: -; V: TRBV7-2; J: TRBJ1-1; CDR3: CASSSQVTENTEAFF
length: 13; D: -; V: TRBV27; J: TRBJ1-6; CDR3: CASTYNSNSPLHF
length: 11; D: -; V: TRBV27; J: TRBJ2-7; CDR3: CASSWGDEQYF
length: 13; D: -; V: TRBV27; J: TRBJ2-7; CDR3: CASRLEPAYEQYF
length: 17; D: TRBD2; V: TRBV27; J: TRBJ2-4; CDR3: CASSTWDYSIGQNIQYF
length: 14; D: -; V: TRBV19; J: TRBJ1-1; CDR3: CASSWGVGNTEAFF
length: 17; D: TRBD1; V: TRBV5-4; J: TRBJ2-2; CDR3: CASSQETGARLNGELFF
length: 16; D: -; V: TRBV19; J: TRBJ2-5; CDR3: CASSPGQLRSGETQYF
length: 16; D: -; V: TRBV4-3; J: TRBJ2-3; CDR3: CASSQELATFTDTQYF
length: 14; D: TRBD1; V: TRBV6-6; J: TRBJ1-5; CDR3: CASSPGGAGQPQHF
length: 19; D: TRBD2; V: TRBV27; J: TRBJ2-3; CDR3: CASSSQIAGVFTSTDTQYF
length: 16; D: TRBD2; V: TRBV6-6; J: TRBJ2-5; CDR3: CASRGGGLAGGQTQYF
length: 17; D: TRBD2; V: TRBV4-2; J: TRBJ2-5; CDR3: CASSRSLSGGAYETQYF
length: 15; D: TRBD2; V: TRBV4-3; J: TRBJ2-7; CDR3: CASSQTSGAIYEQYF
length: 14; D: TRBD1; V: TRBV27; J: TRBJ1-6; CDR3: CASSVGQANSPLHF
length: 17; D: TRBD2; V: TRBV13; J: TRBJ2-1; CDR3: CASSSPTSGGTNNEQFF
length: 16; D: TRBD1; V: TRBV6-5; J: TRBJ1-1; CDR3: CASSYRTGGVETEAFF
length: 19; D: -; V: TRBV28; J: TRBJ1-6; CDR3: CASEGGALGLSSYNSPLHF
length: 17; D: -; V: TRBV13; J: TRBJ2-2; CDR3: CASTTTGYLKNTGELFF
length: 17; D: -; V: TRBV21-1; J: TRBJ2-7; CDR3: CASSAHCGRGPSYEQYF
length: 15; D: -; V: TRBV5-1; J: TRBJ2-3; CDR3: CASGLELDGVDTQYF
length: 11; D: -; V: TRBV6-5; J: TRBJ2-2; CDR3: CASSQGGELFF
length: 14; D: -; V: TRBV27; J: TRBJ2-7; CDR3: CASSGATPTTEQYF
length: 15; D: TRBD1; V: TRBV27; J: TRBJ1-1; CDR3: CASSPTPGTGGEAFF
length: 15; D: TRBD2; V: TRBV6-6; J: TRBJ2-7; CDR3: CASNNGGAFGYEQYF
length: 15; D: TRBD1; V: TRBV11-2; J: TRBJ2-7; CDR3: CASSLVLGGFYEQYF
length: 16; D: TRBD2; V: TRBV11-2; J: TRBJ2-1; CDR3: CASSRGTSGGNNEQFF
length: 15; D: TRBD1; V: TRBV14; J: TRBJ2-3; CDR3: CASSRGQLSTDTQYF